The 26 T cell receptor beta chains in this list originate from one sample, sequenced in a study of OX40 agonist ivuxolimab in advanced cancers. TCRdb's table, derived via immunoSEQ multiplex PCR, lists solely in-frame clones and lacks some. The table records 97,000 or so clones, around 91% of them present only once. Sample: CD4+ or CD8+ T cells sorted from blood, taken in a trial of the OX40 agonist ivuxolimab. The receptors stem from an adult with an advanced solid tumor such as melanoma, head and neck, liver or kidney cancer.

This clone came up a few times. The CDR3 nucleotides read TGTGCCAGCAGCTCAGGGTCCACCTACGAGCAGTACTTC. It encodes CASSSGSTYEQYF. The V and J genes are TRBV11-3 and TRBJ2-7, with a possible D match to TRBD1 (5 bases). The CDR3 runs 13 residues. With 4 bases removed from V and 2 bases from J, the gap between germline ends came to 9 bases. Germline V lookup: CDR1 SGHNT, CDR2 YENEEA. The full variable domain, in which reference TRBV11-3 and TRBJ2-7 provide the parts outside the CDR3, is EAGVVQSPRYKIIEKKQPVAFWCNPISGHNTLYWYLQNLGQGPELLIRYENEEAVDDSQLPKDRFSAERLKGVDSTLKIQPAELGDSAVYLCASSSGSTYEQYFGPGTRLTVT.

The V and J genes are TRBV14 and TRBJ1-6, with 9 nucleotides matching TRBD1. The length of the CDR3 is 16 residues. With 4 bases clipped from V and 7 bases from J, the junction kept 8 bases outside the gene matches. Germline V lookup: CDR1 SGHDN, CDR2 FVKESK. The chain's CDR3 is CASSRLQGARNSPLHF. CDR3 nucleotides: TGTGCCAGCAGCCGTCTACAGGGGGCGCGGAATTCACCCCTCCACTTT.

V usage is TRBV11-2 and J usage is TRBJ2-7; TRBD1 or TRBD2 may be the D gene (5 bases each). V was cut by 4 bases and J by 4 bases, with 8 bases left in between. The CDR3 contains 12 residues. Germline V gene lookup returns CDR1 SGHAT and CDR2 FQNNGV. The chain's CDR3 is CASSWGTYEQYF. CDR3 nucleotides: TGTGCCAGCAGCTGGGGGACGTACGAGCAGTACTTC.

The J gene is TRBJ1-6, the V gene TRBV6-1; 7 bases align to TRBD1. The trim removed 10 bases at V and 9 bases at J, leaving 9 bases unmatched. CDR3 length equals 13 residues. From germline, CDR1 is MNHNS and CDR2 SASEGT. In DNA, the CDR3 is TGTGCCACTAGGGACAGTCGGAGTTCACCCCTCCACTTT. Amino acid sequence: CATRDSRSSPLHF.

V is TRBV29-1 and J is TRBJ2-2; D unresolved. This CDR3 is 13 amino acids long. V lost 4 bases and J 3 bases, leaving 9 bases between the germline ends. Germline V gives CDR1 SQVTM, CDR2 ANQGSEA. The chain's CDR3 is CSVVVVYTGELFF. In nucleotides, the CDR3 is TGCAGCGTTGTAGTGGTGTACACCGGGGAGCTGTTTTTT.

The gene calls are TRBV18 and TRBJ2-3; D uncertain. Deletions cut 0 bases from V and 6 bases from J, with 7 bases between. CDR1 is KGHSH, CDR2 LQKENI, per germline. CDR3 length: 13 residues. The CDR3 DNA is TGTGCCAGCTCACCACCCCCGGAGGATACGCAGTATTTT. Encoded protein: CASSPPPEDTQYF.

V is TRBV29-1 and J is TRBJ2-1, with D uncertain. Germline loops: CDR1 SQVTM, CDR2 ANQGSEA. The length of the CDR3 is 11 residues. Trimming removed 6 bases at V and 10 bases at J, with 13 bases between. The CDR3 here is CSVNFLLEQFF. The CDR3 bases are TGCAGCGTGAACTTTTTACTCGAGCAGTTCTTC.

V and J are TRBV5-4 and TRBJ1-4; unclear D gene. The CDR3 covers 14 residues. Germline values: CDR1 SGHNT, CDR2 YYREEE (reference sequence). V was shortened by 1 base and J by 6 bases, with 10 bases between the two germline ends. CDR3: CASSLRSQHEKLFF. Here the CDR3 DNA reads TGTGCCAGCAGCTTGAGAAGCCAACATGAAAAACTGTTTTTT. The full variable domain, rest sourced from reference TRBV5-4 and TRBJ1-4, is ETGVTQSPTHLIKTRGQQVTLRCSSQSGHNTVSWYQQALGQGPQFIFQYYREEENGRGNFPPRFSGLQFPNYSSELNVNALELDDSALYLCASSLRSQHEKLFFGSGTQLSVL.

This rearrangement joins TRBV19 to TRBJ2-3; D remains ambiguous. V was cut by 9 bases and J by 3 bases, with 22 bases left in between. CDR3 size: 16 residues. Germline V gene data show CDR1 as LNHDA and CDR2 as SQIVND (reference sequence). The CDR3 DNA reads TGTGCCAGCCACCCGGGCCCGGCCAAATCAACAGATACGCAGTATTTT. This encodes CASHPGPAKSTDTQYF.

The rearrangement uses TRBV15 and TRBJ2-7; TRBD2 matches 10 bases. Germline trimming cut 0 bases from V and 4 bases from J; bases unmatched to any gene: 9. Germline loops: CDR1 LNHNV, CDR2 YYDKDF (reference sequence). The CDR3 spans 17 residues. CDR3 in amino acids: CATSREVSETSGYEQYF. The CDR3 DNA sequence: TGTGCCACCAGCAGAGAGGTTTCGGAGACTAGCGGGTACGAGCAGTACTTC.

The V and J genes are TRBV27 and TRBJ1-2; D remains unclear. Germline CDR1 and CDR2: MNHEY and SMNVEV (reference sequence). Trimming shortened V by 10 bases and J by 8 bases, and 20 bases separated the two germline ends. The CDR3 is made up of 13 amino acids. The CDR3 coding sequence is TGTGCCAACCCCCCACCGGGCCTGGAAGGCTACACCTTC. Translating gives CANPPPGLEGYTF.

The chain joins TRBV5-1 to TRBJ2-3, with 11 bases fitting TRBD2. The CDR3 contains 15 residues. With V trimmed by 3 bases and J by 4 bases, 4 bases remained unmatched. The germline CDR1 and CDR2 sequences are SGHRS and YFSETQ. The CDR3 protein is CASSYTSGSADTQYF. CDR3 sequence (DNA): TGCGCCAGCAGCTATACTAGCGGGAGTGCAGATACGCAGTATTTT.

The J gene is TRBJ1-4, the V gene TRBV25-1, with 9 bases aligning to TRBD1. The CDR3 length is 14 residues. CDR1 and CDR2 (germline): MGHDK, SYGVNS. Germline trimming cut 5 bases from V and 8 bases from J; bases unmatched to any gene: 6. The CDR3 nucleotides read TGTGCCAGCAGTCCACAGGGGGCGGAAGAAAAACTGTTTTTT. Encoded protein: CASSPQGAEEKLFF.

The chain combines TRBV2 with TRBJ2-5; 12 bases match TRBD2. The trim removed 8 bases at V and 3 bases at J, leaving 7 bases unmatched. The CDR3 sequence is 15 residues long. CDR1 is SNHLY and CDR2 is FYNNEI in the germline V gene. CDR3 loop: CASGASGRAEETQYF. In nucleotides, the CDR3 is TGTGCCAGCGGGGCTAGCGGGAGGGCGGAAGAGACCCAGTACTTC.

This chain connects TRBV7-9 to TRBJ2-5; TRBD1 matches 8 bases. Germline loops: CDR1 SEHNR, CDR2 FQNEAQ (reference sequence). The ends lost 7 bases at V and 5 bases at J; junction bases unmatched: 15. The CDR3 consists of 16 residues. The CDR3 loop reads CASKLDHERTGETQYF. CDR3 sequence (DNA): TGTGCCAGCAAACTCGACCACGAACGGACAGGGGAGACCCAGTACTTC.

The chain's CDR3 is CASSITGQGFYGYTF. As DNA, the CDR3 is TGTGCCAGTAGTATCACTGGACAGGGCTTCTATGGCTACACCTTC. V gene TRBV19 combines with J gene TRBJ1-2, with 8 bases lining up with TRBD1. The CDR3 runs to 15 residues. Trimming took 3 bases from V and 4 from J; bases not matched to a gene: 7. Germline assignment: CDR1 LNHDA and CDR2 SQIVND (reference sequence).

This clone has more than one count but fewer than ten. The genes are TRBV28 and TRBJ2-1; D is unclear. V dropped 4 bases and J dropped 9 bases, with 10 bases sitting between them. Germline CDR1 MDHEN, CDR2 SYDVKM. The CDR3 totals 12 residues. CDR3 sequence: CASSSIVVEQFF. The CDR3 nucleotides read TGTGCCAGCAGTTCCATAGTGGTTGAGCAGTTCTTC.

The chain uses TRBV5-4 and TRBJ2-7; D is undetermined. Trimming removed 0 bases at V and 0 bases at J, with 4 bases between. Germline-derived CDR1 and CDR2 are SGHNT and YYREEE (reference sequence). The CDR3 runs 13 residues. CDR3 protein: CASSLGSSYEQYF. CDR3 DNA sequence: TGTGCCAGCAGCTTGGGGAGCTCCTACGAGCAGTACTTC. Full variable domain (missing parts from reference TRBV5-4 and TRBJ2-7): ETGVTQSPTHLIKTRGQQVTLRCSSQSGHNTVSWYQQALGQGPQFIFQYYREEENGRGNFPPRFSGLQFPNYSSELNVNALELDDSALYLCASSLGSSYEQYFGPGTRLTVT.

J is TRBJ2-1 and V is TRBV11-2; tentative D call: TRBD2 (6 bases). The CDR3 loop spans 15 amino acids. V gave up 5 bases and J gave up 6 bases, with 17 bases separating them. The germline gives CDR1 SGHAT, CDR2 FQNNGV. DNA of the CDR3: TGTGCCAGCAGCCAGGGACTGGCAAAGGGCAATGAGCAGTTCTTC. Its translation: CASSQGLAKGNEQFF.

CDR3 loop: CASSVNAGQPQHF. The CDR3 region has the DNA TGTGCCAGCAGTGTTAACGCGGGTCAGCCCCAGCATTTT. The chain employs TRBV6-4 and TRBJ1-5; no clear D gene. Trimming pared 4 bases from V and 6 bases from J, leaving 10 bases between. Germline V gene lookup returns CDR1 MRHNA and CDR2 SNTAGT. CDR3 size: 13 residues.

The V gene is TRBV9, the J gene TRBJ1-2; D ambiguous. This CDR3 is built from 14 residues. Germline V gene lookup returns CDR1 SGDLS and CDR2 YYNGEE. The ends were cut back, 4 bases at V and 3 bases at J, with 13 bases in the middle. CDR3 sequence reads: CASSPTPLDYGYTF. CDR3 DNA sequence: TGTGCCAGCAGCCCGACTCCGCTGGACTATGGCTACACCTTC.

The chain employs TRBV9 and TRBJ2-7; the D gene is possibly TRBD2 (6 bases). V was cut by 4 bases and J by 1 base, with 15 bases left in between. The CDR3 spans 15 residues. The germline CDR1 and CDR2 sequences are SGDLS and YYNGEE. This CDR3 is CASSRGGGGSYEQYF. In nucleotides, the CDR3 is TGTGCCAGCAGCAGGGGTGGGGGAGGATCCTACGAGCAGTACTTC.

V gene TRBV29-1 combines with J gene TRBJ2-1, with a possible D match to TRBD1 (6 bases). Trimming removed 7 bases from V and 5 bases from J, with 15 bases in between. This CDR3 contains 13 residues. Germline V gives CDR1 SQVTM, CDR2 ANQGSEA. The CDR3 bases are TGCAGCGCAGAGGACAGCCACCACAATGAGCAGTTCTTC. It yields the protein CSAEDSHHNEQFF.

The chain links TRBV20-1 to TRBJ2-5, with a weak D call TRBD2 (5 bases). The CDR3 is made up of 11 amino acids. Germline CDR1 DFQATT, CDR2 SNEGSKA (reference sequence). As DNA, the CDR3 is TGCAGCGGAGGACCTGAGGAGACCCAGTACTTC. Protein product: CSGGPEETQYF.

The sample holds a few counts of this clone. This rearrangement joins TRBV10-1 to TRBJ2-2; the D gene could be TRBD1 or TRBD2 (6 bases each). Trimming pared 5 bases from V and 0 bases from J, leaving 10 bases between. Germline V gene sequence: CDR1 WNHNN, CDR2 SYGVQD (reference sequence). The CDR3 totals 15 residues. CDR3 in amino acids: CASSRGLTNTGELFF. The CDR3 bases are TGCGCCAGCAGTCGGGGGCTAACGAACACCGGGGAGCTGTTTTTT.

The chain carries TRBV4-2 and TRBJ2-1; 7 bases match TRBD1. Germline trimming cut 3 bases from V and 0 bases from J; bases unmatched to any gene: 2. CDR3 size: 15 residues. Per germline, CDR1 LGHNA and CDR2 YNFKEQ. CDR3 residues: CASSQGQHSYNEQFF. CDR3 bases: TGTGCCAGCAGCCAGGGACAGCACTCCTACAATGAGCAGTTCTTC.